This entry describes one TCR beta chain. What it binds is unknown. Assay used: immunoSEQ multiplex PCR; TCRdb lists only in-frame clones, some missing. Counted here are 200,000 to 250,000 clones, about 88% occurring once; the ten biggest clones make up around 12%. The donors were part of the validation cohort, which consisted of under 150 subjects and was separate from the first cohort of under 850 subjects. The sample is drawn from a study of cytomegalovirus exposure and HLA in healthy donors. Overall study results and limits: Specificity of three CMV-associated chains for CMV antigens was verified in vitro.

The TCR comes from a man aged 18 to 29 in good health and CMV-seropositive. The sample was PBMCs.

The CDR3 DNA reads TGTGCCTGGAGGAAGGACAGGGACGAGCAGTACTTC. It encodes CAWRKDRDEQYF. The chain couples TRBV30 to TRBJ2-7, with 8 nucleotides matching TRBD1. In germline, CDR1 is GTSNPN, CDR2 SVGIG (reference sequence). There are 12 residues in the CDR3. J was trimmed by 5 bases and V by 3 bases; bases with no gene match: 3.